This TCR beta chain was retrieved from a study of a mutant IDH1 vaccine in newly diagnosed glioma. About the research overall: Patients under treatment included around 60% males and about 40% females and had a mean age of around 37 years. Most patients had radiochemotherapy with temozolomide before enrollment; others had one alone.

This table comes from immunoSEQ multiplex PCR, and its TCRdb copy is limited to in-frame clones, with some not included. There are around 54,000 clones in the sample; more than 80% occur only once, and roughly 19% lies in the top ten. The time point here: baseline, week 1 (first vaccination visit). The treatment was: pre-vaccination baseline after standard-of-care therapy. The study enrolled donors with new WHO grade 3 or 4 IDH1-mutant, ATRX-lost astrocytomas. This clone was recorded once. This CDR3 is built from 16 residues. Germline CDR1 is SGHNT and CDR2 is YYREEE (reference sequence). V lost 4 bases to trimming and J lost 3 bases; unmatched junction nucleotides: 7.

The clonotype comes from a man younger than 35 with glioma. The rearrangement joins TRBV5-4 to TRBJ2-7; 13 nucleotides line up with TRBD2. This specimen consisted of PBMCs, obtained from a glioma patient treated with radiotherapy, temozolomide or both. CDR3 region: CASSPTSGRVDYEQYF. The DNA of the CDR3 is TGTGCCAGCAGCCCTACTAGCGGGAGGGTCGACTACGAGCAGTACTTC.